This T cell receptor (beta chain) was profiled in a study of blood T cell repertoires in COVID-19 (dated by TCRdb to the early 2020s). Regarding the complete study: The collaborator samples originated in the United States, Italy and Spain and spanned the acute and convalescent phases of COVID-19. The repertoires were released in a freely available public database intended as a resource for research on the immune response to SARS-CoV-2. HLA class I and class II types, where available, came from metadata supplied by the sample provider rather than from assay-based typing. Nearly every sample came with metadata listing a de-identified subject ID, COVID-19 status, age in years and sex. The material from the prospective study consisted of cDNA or gDNA derived from T cells, B-cell-depleted T cells, or PBMCs. Subjects who had been exposed to COVID-19, were actively infected with it, or had recovered from it provided the deeply sampled blood TCRbeta repertoires that made up the dataset. The samples were drawn from two sources: the first 160 participants of the ongoing ImmuneRACE study, and 1,200 or so subjects contributed by 6 global collaborators. What the work shows at the level of the full study, not this receptor alone: The amount of clinical and demographic metadata varied by source and participant and was provided uncurated.

TCRbeta CDR3 regions were amplified from genomic DNA using the immunoSEQ Assay, a bias-controlled multiplex PCR. Under the source paper's analysis protocol: Within the assay, amplification of reference gene primers was used to estimate how many nucleated cells each sample contained. Sequence reads were collapsed and filtered to measure the absolute abundance of every unique TCRbeta CDR3 rearrangement. For each sample, productive Simpson clonality was calculated as the square root of Simpson's diversity index across productive rearrangements. TCRdb's version of the immuneACCESS table is confined to in-frame rearrangements and falls short of the full clone set. An unresolved V gene accounts for under half of the shortfall where checked; the remainder is of unknown origin. Clone size and V and J calls were adopted from that table, with D and trimming inferred from the DNA. Recorded for this sample are around 160,000 clones; roughly 87% of them occurred a single time. About 4% of the sample rests with the top ten.

As regards this clone: Its antigen remains unidentified. No base-level quality is on record; no much larger clone is a single base apart.

Participants in the prospective study were aged roughly 18 to 100 years, lived in over 20 United States geographic areas, and enrolled through a virtual design. In the prospective study, cohorts were assigned on the basis of participant-reported clinical history obtained from a screening survey and a study questionnaire. A participant counted as exposed if, within 2 weeks of entering the study, that participant had been in contact with someone who had a PCR-confirmed or clinician-diagnosed COVID-19 case. In the prospective study, mobile phlebotomists collected whole blood, serum and a nasopharyngeal or oropharyngeal swab from each participant. Prospective study participants could optionally give additional blood draws and questionnaires over a roughly two-month period. Before DNA extraction, blood samples from the prospective study were shipped at room temperature or frozen. V has 1 base trimmed and J has 9 bases trimmed; junction bases matching no gene number 5. The germline V gene (reference sequence) yields PRHDT for CDR1 and FYEKMQ for CDR2. Its CDR3 holds 15 amino acids, cysteine through phenylalanine. Only the CDR3 portion is preserved as DNA: 45 bases, with reading frame beginning at the first base.

The specimen was PBMCs or T cells enriched from blood (not recorded which). This sequence was found in a woman aged 40 to 50 who had been exposed to COVID-19. The receptor chain draws on TRBV13 and TRBJ1-6; 8 bases in between match TRBD1. CDR3 protein: CASSLARGRGSPLHF. The sequence in DNA is TGTGCCAGCAGCTTAGCCAGGGGGCGAGGTTCACCCCTCCACTTT.